The T cell receptor beta chain under discussion was sequenced for a study of blood T cell repertoires in COVID-19. The wider study: In each case, the material was cDNA or gDNA derived from T cells, B-cell-depleted T cells, or PBMCs.

Germline V gene sequence: CDR1 KGHSH, CDR2 LQKENI. V gave up 2 bases and J gave up 5 bases; unmatched junction bases: 8. CDR3 length: 17 residues. Participant age was roughly 18 to 90 years, and participants resided in roughly 25 US areas. Assay: immunoSEQ multiplex PCR; the TCRdb copy retains only in-frame clones and omits some. The sample consists of some 160,000 clones, around four fifths of them appearing once. V gene TRBV18 combines with J gene TRBJ2-5; 13 bases align to TRBD2. This sequence originates from a woman aged 45-59 years who had recovered from COVID-19. Sequencing input: PBMCs or T cells enriched from blood (not recorded which). Here the CDR3 reads CASSPNTGLAGAETQYF. The CDR3 region has the DNA TGTGCCAGCTCACCAAATACCGGACTAGCGGGGGCGGAGACCCAGTACTTC. The complete variable domain, with remaining parts taken from reference TRBV18 and TRBJ2-5, reads NAGVMQNPRHLVRRRGQEARLRCSPMKGHSHVYWYRQLPEEGLKFMVYLQKENIIDESGMPKERFSAEFPKEGPSILRIQQVVRGDSAAYFCASSPNTGLAGAETQYFGPGTRLLVL.